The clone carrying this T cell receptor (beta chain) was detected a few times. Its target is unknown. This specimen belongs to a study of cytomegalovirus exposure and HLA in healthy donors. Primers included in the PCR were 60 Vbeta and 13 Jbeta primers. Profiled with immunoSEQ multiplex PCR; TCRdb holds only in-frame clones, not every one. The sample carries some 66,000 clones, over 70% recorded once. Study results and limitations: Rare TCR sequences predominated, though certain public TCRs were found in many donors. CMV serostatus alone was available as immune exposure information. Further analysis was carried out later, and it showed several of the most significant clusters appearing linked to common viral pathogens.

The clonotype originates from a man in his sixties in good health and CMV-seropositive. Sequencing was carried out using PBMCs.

The CDR3 DNA reads TGCGCCAGCGGGGCTAGCGCTAGTAACACCGGGGAGCTGTTTTTT. Amino acid sequence: CASGASASNTGELFF. The chain has TRBV5-1 and TRBJ2-2; tentative D call: TRBD2 (6 bases). V lost 7 bases and J lost 2, with 15 bases in between. The CDR3 extends over 15 amino acids. Germline CDR1 reads SGHRS; CDR2 reads YFSETQ.